Following are 15 T cell receptor beta chains from one sample sequenced in a study of cytomegalovirus exposure and HLA in healthy donors. The PCR made use of 60 Vbeta and 13 Jbeta primers. Sequenced by immunoSEQ multiplex PCR; TCRdb stores in-frame clones only, minus some. The profile shows tens of thousands of clones, 75% of them singletons. Sequenced input: PBMCs. These receptors were taken from a man aged 35-49 years in good health and CMV-seronegative.

J is TRBJ1-1 and V is TRBV7-8; 8 positions agree with TRBD1. Germline CDR1 reads SGHVS; CDR2 reads FQNEAQ. Trimming took 4 bases from V and 6 from J; bases not matched to a gene: 10. The CDR3 totals 15 residues. Written as DNA, the CDR3 is TGTGCCAGCAGCTCCCCGGACAGGGTGTCCGCTGAAGCTTTCTTT. Protein: CASSSPDRVSAEAFF.

This clone occurred a few times. The J gene is TRBJ1-5, the V gene TRBV18; D gene ambiguous. The CDR3 loop spans 12 amino acids. The ends were cut back, 3 bases at V and 8 bases at J, with 8 bases in the middle. Germline lookup yields CDR1 KGHSH and CDR2 LQKENI. CDR3 sequence reads: CASSPSGEPQHF. CDR3 sequence (DNA): TGTGCCAGCTCACCCTCCGGGGAGCCCCAGCATTTT.

The rearrangement links TRBV30 to TRBJ2-7; D may be TRBD1 (5 bases). Per the germline V gene, CDR1 is GTSNPN and CDR2 is SVGIG (reference sequence). Trimming cost V 0 bases and J 3 bases, with 15 bases left between them. The CDR3 spans 15 residues. The CDR3 sequence: CAWSVLTGPFYEQYF. The CDR3 nucleotides are TGTGCCTGGAGTGTACTTACAGGACCTTTCTACGAGCAGTACTTC.

This clone was counted only a few times. The chain links TRBV4-1 to TRBJ2-3; 12 bases line up with TRBD1. Germline trimming cut 6 bases from V and 5 bases from J; bases unmatched to any gene: 6. CDR1 and CDR2 from the germline V gene are MGHRA and YSYEKL. The CDR3 is 15 residues long. In nucleotides, the CDR3 is TGCGCCAGCAGACCCGGGACAGGGGGCATAGATACGCAGTATTTT. This translates into CASRPGTGGIDTQYF.

The rearrangement uses TRBV6-6 and TRBJ1-1; no definite D call. The V end lost 4 bases, the J end lost 1 base, and 10 bases lay between the germline ends. The CDR3 contains 14 residues. Germline-derived CDR1 and CDR2 are MNHNY and SVGAGI (reference sequence). The CDR3 sequence: CASSSPNRNTEAFF. The CDR3 nucleotides are TGTGCCAGCAGTTCCCCTAACCGGAACACTGAAGCTTTCTTT.

The chain carries TRBV28 and TRBJ1-1, with D perhaps TRBD1 (6 bases). V lost 2 bases, J lost 3 bases, and 10 bases lay in between. The CDR3 is 14 residues long. CDR1 and CDR2 (germline): MDHEN, SYDVKM. The CDR3 protein is CASSLTQGDTEAFF. The CDR3 DNA reads TGTGCCAGCAGTTTAACACAGGGTGACACTGAAGCTTTCTTT.

The chain is built from TRBV28 and TRBJ1-1; D is possibly TRBD1 (5 bases). V was shortened by 3 bases and J by 4 bases, with 12 bases between the two germline ends. The CDR3 has 14 residues. From germline, CDR1 is MDHEN and CDR2 SYDVKM. CDR3 region: CASSLKRGGTEAFF. CDR3 DNA sequence: TGTGCCAGCAGTTTGAAGAGGGGAGGCACTGAAGCTTTCTTT.

J is TRBJ1-1 and V is TRBV27; the match to TRBD1 covers 7 bases. Germline V gene lookup returns CDR1 MNHEY and CDR2 SMNVEV (reference sequence). V trimming: 5 bases; J trimming: 0 bases; junction bases outside the gene matches: 6. The CDR3 length is 15 residues. CDR3 sequence (DNA): TGTGCCAGCAGTCTCCAGACAGGGTTGAACACTGAAGCTTTCTTT. Residues: CASSLQTGLNTEAFF.

On this clone: An end of the junction differs from the germline gene, which may be a read error. This chain uses TRBV7-9 with TRBJ2-5, with 7 bases aligning to TRBD2. Germline assignment: CDR1 SEHNR and CDR2 FQNEAQ (reference sequence). CDR3 length: 10 residues. CDR3 amino acids: CASGPSGVNF. CDR3 nucleotides: TGTGCCAGCGGACCTAGCGGCGTAAACTTC.

The V and J genes are TRBV6-1 and TRBJ2-5; 7 nucleotides align to TRBD2. CDR3 length equals 14 residues. CDR1 MNHNS and CDR2 SASEGT come from the germline V gene. V dropped 7 bases and J dropped 2; count of bases not matched to a gene: 7. For the CDR3, the DNA is TGTGCCAGCACTGGCGGGAGCGGGCAAGAGACCCAGTACTTC. Translated, it gives CASTGGSGQETQYF.

The chain has TRBV5-8 and TRBJ2-5, with a weak D call TRBD1 (5 bases). This CDR3 comprises 20 residues. Per the germline V gene, CDR1 is SGHTS and CDR2 is YDEGEE. The V end lost 3 bases, the J end lost 2 bases, and 29 bases lay between the germline ends. CDR3 sequence: CASSSYPRAATDTRQETQYF. CDR3 DNA: TGTGCCAGCAGCTCCTATCCCCGAGCCGCAACGGACACCAGACAAGAGACCCAGTACTTC.

The V and J genes are TRBV6-5 and TRBJ2-1; no reliable D call. CDR1 and CDR2 (germline): MNHEY, SVGAGI. CDR3 length: 14 amino acids. Trimming shortened V by 2 bases and J by 5 bases, and 10 bases separated the two germline ends. For the CDR3, the DNA is TGTGCCAGCAGTTACCTAGGCACACACAATGAGCAGTTCTTC. Translated: CASSYLGTHNEQFF.

The V gene is TRBV5-1, the J gene TRBJ1-2; 7 bases map to TRBD1. The V gene end was trimmed by 1 base and the J gene end by 8 bases; junction bases not matched to a gene: 8. The CDR3 has 14 residues. Germline values: CDR1 SGHRS, CDR2 YFSETQ. The CDR3 sequence is CASSLQGDEEGYTF. The CDR3, as DNA: TGCGCCAGCAGCTTGCAGGGGGATGAGGAAGGCTACACCTTC.

This rearrangement joins TRBV19 to TRBJ1-6; the D is unclear. The length of the CDR3 is 14 residues. V shed 3 bases and J shed 7 bases, with 10 bases lying between them. Germline V gene lookup returns CDR1 LNHDA and CDR2 SQIVND (reference sequence). CDR3 region: CASSIGSANSPLHF. CDR3 coding DNA: TGTGCCAGTAGTATTGGGTCAGCGAATTCACCCCTCCACTTT.

The chain has TRBV5-3 and TRBJ2-5; TRBD1 matches at 7 bases. TRBV5-3 has ORF status, its function being uncertain. The trim removed 2 bases at V and 2 bases at J, leaving 15 bases unmatched. The CDR3 is made up of 18 amino acids. CDR3 loop: CARSLRTGCPSLQETQYF. CDR3 DNA: TGTGCCAGAAGCTTACGGACAGGCTGCCCGTCCCTACAAGAGACCCAGTACTTC.